This T cell receptor (beta chain) derives from a study of cytomegalovirus exposure and HLA in healthy donors. The wider study: As released early, the data held approximately 80 million unique TCRs from HLA-typed donors.

The study's findings and limits: Most TCR sequences were uncommon, yet certain public TCRs appeared in many donors. Cytomegalovirus association was listed for approximately 160 TCR beta chains.

Germline-derived CDR1 and CDR2 are SGHNT and YYREEE (reference sequence). CDR3 size: 12 residues. This clone is a singleton in its sample. Its antigen is currently unknown. Researchers ran the PCR with 60 Vbeta and 13 Jbeta primers. The data were produced by immunoSEQ multiplex PCR, yet TCRdb's version contains in-frame clones alone and is incomplete. Of 30,000 to 40,000 clones detected, roughly 90% appear once; the ten largest clones hold roughly 11%. Sequencing was done on a sample of PBMCs. The chain uses TRBV5-4 and TRBJ2-5, with D possibly being TRBD2 (6 bases). Matching the DNA end better, TRBJ2-7 makes the J call doubtful. The sequence came from a woman in her 40s in good health and CMV-seropositive. The CDR3 protein is CASRLPGDEQYF. For the CDR3, the DNA is TGTGCCAGCAGGTTACCGGGGGACGAGCAGTACTTC.